This is a list of T cell receptor beta chains from one sample in a study of T cells in Graves' hyperthyroidism and ophthalmopathy. MiXCR, applied by TCRdb to the multiplex PCR reads, yields one record per CDR3 protein. The table shows around 600,000 distinct CDR3 sequences, with approximately 15% occurring only once. Sequencing input: blood. These receptors all come from a woman aged 18-30 years with Graves' ophthalmopathy. The CDR3 runs from the conserved cysteine through the conserved F or W.

V gene | CDR3 protein
TRBV12-3/TRBV12-4 | CASSKTYNGGREKLFF
TRBV3-1 | CASSQDPGAWASGRPTYNEQFF
TRBV9 | CASSARISSYNEQSF
TRBV7-2 | CASSPRGSGISSYEQYF
TRBV19 | CASSIGGMGQFNEQFF
TRBV6-1 | CASSNRKRGTEAFF
TRBV20-1 | CSARPPLAPPGDEQFF
TRBV28 | CASSLGSSRNYGYTF
TRBV5-8 | CASSLARSRYDSNQPQHF
TRBV7-3 | CASSLGGQGAYGYTF
TRBV7-6 | CASSLGTGRNQPQHF
TRBV20-1 | CSARGARSTQNYGYTF
TRBV12-3/TRBV12-4 | CASSFGGAGGYTF
TRBV29-1 | CSAQGPVAQDTQYF
TRBV19 | CASNVAGGPGNQPQHF
TRBV12-3/TRBV12-4 | CASSERLAGTNTGELFF
TRBV12-3/TRBV12-4 | CASRPLMAPGKLFF
TRBV5-1 | CASADEHGSSQAFYEQYF
TRBV2 | CASSRTGTASSGNTIYF
TRBV11-2 | CASSHRVRDGYTF
TRBV11-3 | CASSSWTGGYGYTF
TRBV19 | CASSADDNTDTQYF